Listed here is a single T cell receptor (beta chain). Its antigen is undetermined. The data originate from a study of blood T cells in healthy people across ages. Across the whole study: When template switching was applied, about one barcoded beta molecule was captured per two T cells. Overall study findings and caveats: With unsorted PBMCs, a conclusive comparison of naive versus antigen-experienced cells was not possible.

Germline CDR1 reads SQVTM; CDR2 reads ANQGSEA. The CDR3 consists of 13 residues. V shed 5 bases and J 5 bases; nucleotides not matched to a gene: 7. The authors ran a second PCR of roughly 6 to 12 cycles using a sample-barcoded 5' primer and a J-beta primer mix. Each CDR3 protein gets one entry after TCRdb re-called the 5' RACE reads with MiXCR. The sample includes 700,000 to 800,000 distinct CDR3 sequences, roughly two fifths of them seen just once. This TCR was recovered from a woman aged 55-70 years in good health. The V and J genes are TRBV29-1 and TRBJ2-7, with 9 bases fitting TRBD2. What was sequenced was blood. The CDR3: CSVWGLAGNEQYF. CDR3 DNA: TGCAGCGTTTGGGGCCTAGCGGGAAACGAGCAGTACTTC.